The present entry profiles one TCR beta chain with its context. This entry comes from a study of T-cell reconstitution after alpha-beta-depleted transplantation in children. Trimming pared 1 base from V and 5 bases from J, leaving 13 bases between. Germline CDR1 SQVTM, CDR2 ANQGSEA. This CDR3 is built from 14 residues. Library preparation (for TCRbeta) was performed with unique molecular identifiers. TCRdb independently ran MiXCR on the PCR reads; one entry per CDR3 protein. This table has some 500,000 distinct CDR3 sequences, approximately 29% appearing once. The source is a human donor who donated a stem cell graft to a child with aplastic anemia. The source material was PBMCs from the stem cell graft donor, sampled from the stem cell graft. The chain links TRBV29-1 to TRBJ2-3; D may correspond to TRBD1 or TRBD2 (5 bases each). The CDR3 coding sequence is TGCAGCGTTGAAGGAAATAGTGGGGGAGATACGCAGTATTTT. Its protein product is CSVEGNSGGDTQYF.